One and the same sample provided the 30 T cell receptor beta chains below, sequenced in a study of shared clonotypes between healthy human individuals. Naive CD8 cells comprised CD45RO-negative, CCR7-positively selected cells, excluding terminally differentiated effector memory CD45RA+ cells. Assay: immunoSEQ multiplex PCR; the TCRdb copy retains only in-frame clones and omits some. The sample lists about 2.2 million clones, 85% to 95% seen once, with 1.7% in the top ten. The sample comprised naive CD8+ T cells from PBMCs. These receptors originate from a man younger than 35 in good health. Some clones in this sample may be carry-over from other donors' samples.

The chain uses TRBV5-6 and TRBJ2-7; D is perhaps TRBD2 (7 bases). The ends were cut back, 4 bases at V and 3 bases at J, with 14 bases in the middle. CDR1 and CDR2 (germline): SGHDT, YYEEEE. The CDR3 runs 14 residues. The CDR3 DNA reads TGTGCCAGCAGCCGGGGAGGGGGACTCTACGAGCAGTACTTC. Residues: CASSRGGGLYEQYF.

The chain links TRBV9 to TRBJ2-3, with 8 bases fitting TRBD2. CDR3 size: 16 residues. Trimming cost V 4 bases and J 12 bases; bases outside gene matches: 19. Germline V gene data show CDR1 as SGDLS and CDR2 as YYNGEE. In nucleotides, the CDR3 is TGTGCCAGCAGCAGTAGTGGTGGGCTAGCGGGCGGCCTCCAGTATTTT. It encodes CASSSSGGLAGGLQYF.

The chain is built from TRBV6-1 and TRBJ1-5; 9 nucleotides match TRBD1. Looked up from germline, CDR1 is MNHNS and CDR2 is SASEGT. The CDR3 length is 14 residues. The V and J ends lost 1 base and 9 bases, in that order; junction bases with no gene match: 4. CDR3 nucleotide sequence: TGTGCCAGCAGTGAAGGGGACAGGGTCTCGCCCCAGCATTTT. This sequence encodes CASSEGDRVSPQHF.

The rearrangement joins TRBV10-3 to TRBJ1-2, with D unresolved. Deletions cut 6 bases from V and 3 bases from J, with 17 bases between. The CDR3 covers 15 residues. Germline V lookup: CDR1 ENHRY, CDR2 SYGVKD. This CDR3 reads CAISDYSVVDYGYTF. CDR3 nucleotide sequence: TGTGCCATCAGCGACTACAGCGTGGTAGACTATGGCTACACCTTC.

The J gene is TRBJ2-1, the V gene TRBV6-5, with D tentatively TRBD1 (5 bases). V lost 8 bases and J 6 bases, leaving 8 bases between the germline ends. The CDR3 has 11 residues. Per germline, CDR1 MNHEY and CDR2 SVGAGI. The CDR3 DNA follows: TGTGCCAGCGACCAGGGCAATGAGCAGTTCTTC. This sequence encodes CASDQGNEQFF.

V and J are TRBV4-3 and TRBJ2-1, with 12 bases that match TRBD2. The germline V gene encodes CDR1 LGHNA and CDR2 YSLEER. The J segment lost 9 bases and the V segment lost 0 bases, leaving 6 bases of the junction unmatched. The CDR3 has 16 residues. The DNA for the CDR3 is TGCGCCAGCAGCCAAGAGATGACTAGCGGGAGTGCTGAGCAGTTCTTC. Translating gives CASSQEMTSGSAEQFF.

This clone was seen only once. This sequence joins TRBV6-5 and TRBJ2-2, with 8 bases lining up with TRBD2. Germline lookup yields CDR1 MNHEY and CDR2 SVGAGI. The CDR3 is made up of 15 amino acids. The V and J ends lost 3 bases and 6 bases, in that order; junction bases with no gene match: 6. In DNA, the CDR3 is TGTGCCAGCAGTTATTTCCGGGAGGGTGCCGGGGAGCTGTTTTTT. This codes for CASSYFREGAGELFF.

This clone was seen more than once but under ten times. This clone may be a read error of a much larger clone one base away. Other DNA sequences of this sample code for an identical CDR3. The chain is built from TRBV7-9 and TRBJ1-1, with D unclear. This CDR3 is 12 amino acids long. Germline assignment: CDR1 SEHNR and CDR2 FQNEAQ (reference sequence). Trimming stripped 1 base from V and 4 bases from J, with 4 bases between. The CDR3 DNA reads TGTGCCAGCAGCTTAGGGGTCACTGAAGCTTTCTTT. Translated: CASSLGVTEAFF.

The rearrangement uses TRBV5-6 and TRBJ2-3; D uncertain. The CDR3 length is 14 residues. CDR1 and CDR2 from the germline V gene are SGHDT and YYEEEE. V was trimmed by 7 bases and J by 0 bases, leaving 12 bases between them. CDR3 sequence reads: CASGPVLSTDTQYF. CDR3 sequence (DNA): TGTGCCAGCGGCCCCGTTTTAAGCACAGATACGCAGTATTTT. The whole variable domain, remainder taken from reference TRBV5-6 and TRBJ2-3, is DAGVTQSPTHLIKTRGQQVTLRCSPKSGHDTVSWYQQALGQGPQFIFQYYEEEERQRGNFPDRFSGHQFPNYSSELNVNALLLGDSALYLCASGPVLSTDTQYFGPGTRLTVL.

The chain is built from TRBV5-1 and TRBJ1-1; the match to TRBD1 covers 7 bases. The junction had 10 bases not matched to a gene; V was cut back by 4 bases and J by 1 base. CDR1 is SGHRS, CDR2 YFSETQ, per germline. The CDR3 has 16 amino acids. CDR3 bases: TGCGCCAGCAGCGTCTTAGGGGGCCGGACGAACACTGAAGCTTTCTTT. Protein sequence: CASSVLGGRTNTEAFF.

This clone was observed once. The V gene is TRBV9, the J gene TRBJ2-7, with D maybe TRBD1 (7 bases). The CDR3 covers 17 residues. The V gene lost 3 bases and the J gene lost 0 bases, with 19 bases spanning the gap. Germline V gene lookup returns CDR1 SGDLS and CDR2 YYNGEE. CDR3 bases: TGTGCCAGCAGCGCCTCAGGGGGGTCGCAGAGCTCCTACGAGCAGTACTTC. Translated: CASSASGGSQSSYEQYF.

V gene TRBV4-2 combines with J gene TRBJ1-1, with D possibly matching TRBD1 (6 bases). CDR3 length equals 17 residues. Germline V gene sequence: CDR1 LGHNA, CDR2 YNFKEQ. Trimming stripped 4 bases from V and 1 base from J, with 19 bases between. The CDR3 here is CASSRSWAQGENTEAFF. Here the CDR3 DNA reads TGTGCCAGCAGCCGAAGTTGGGCACAGGGTGAGAACACTGAAGCTTTCTTT.

The chain employs TRBV6-5 and TRBJ1-6; 8 positions agree with TRBD1. CDR3 length equals 13 residues. The ends lost 5 bases at V and 9 bases at J; junction bases unmatched: 3. Germline V lookup: CDR1 MNHEY, CDR2 SVGAGI. The CDR3 DNA reads as TGTGCCAGCAGTATGGGGACAGGTTCACCCCTCCACTTT. Translated: CASSMGTGSPLHF.

The chain uses TRBV4-1 and TRBJ2-1; 9 bases are shared with TRBD2. The CDR3 is 16 residues long. The V segment lost 0 bases and the J segment 4 bases; nucleotides outside the gene matches: 4. Per germline, CDR1 MGHRA and CDR2 YSYEKL. DNA for the CDR3: TGCGCCAGCAGCCAAGAGGCGCGGGAGGGTTACAATGAGCAGTTCTTC. Its protein is CASSQEAREGYNEQFF.

Turning to this clone: The identical CDR3 is also encoded by other nucleotide sequences in the sample. The V and J genes are TRBV15 and TRBJ2-7; perhaps TRBD2 as D (5 bases). This CDR3 has 12 residues. V lost 5 bases and J 2 bases, leaving 7 bases between the germline ends. Germline CDR1 and CDR2: LNHNV and YYDKDF (reference sequence). CDR3 in amino acids: CATSRGPYEQYF. The CDR3 nucleotides read TGTGCCACCAGCCGGGGTCCCTACGAGCAGTACTTC.

The chain employs TRBV7-9 and TRBJ2-3; 15 bases map to TRBD2. V gave up 6 bases and J gave up 0 bases; unmatched junction bases: 7. Germline lookup yields CDR1 SEHNR and CDR2 FQNEAQ (reference sequence). The CDR3 contains 18 residues. CDR3 DNA sequence: TGTGCCAGCAGAACCGGGACTAGCGGGAGGAAGAGCACAGATACGCAGTATTTT. Amino acid sequence: CASRTGTSGRKSTDTQYF.

The V call is TRBV4-3, the J call TRBJ2-7, with 7 bases aligning to TRBD1. After removal of 2 bases from V and 4 bases from J, the junction contained 8 bases not matched to a gene. In germline, CDR1 is LGHNA, CDR2 YSLEER. The CDR3 is made up of 15 amino acids. In DNA form, the CDR3 reads TGCGCCAGCAGCCAAAGCTGGGACAGAATGTACGAGCAGTACTTC. This translates into CASSQSWDRMYEQYF.

This chain links TRBV6-5 with TRBJ2-1; 9 nucleotides agree with TRBD2. Germline V gene lookup returns CDR1 MNHEY and CDR2 SVGAGI. V dropped 6 bases and J dropped 10; count of bases not matched to a gene: 10. CDR3 size: 14 residues. CDR3: CASSETGLAGEQFF. CDR3 nucleotide sequence: TGTGCCAGCAGCGAGACGGGGCTAGCGGGGGAGCAGTTCTTC.

The CDR3 bases are TGTGCCAGCAGCCTACCGGGACAGGGAGGTTTAGGCTCTGGAAACACCATATATTTT. This translates into CASSLPGQGGLGSGNTIYF. The chain uses TRBV7-9 and TRBJ1-3; 9 nucleotides line up with TRBD1. CDR1 is SEHNR and CDR2 is FQNEAQ in the germline V gene (reference sequence). Trimming removed 5 bases from V and 0 bases from J; junction bases left unmatched: 14. This CDR3 has 19 residues.

The chain links TRBV5-8 to TRBJ2-7; TRBD2 matches at 10 bases. Germline assignment: CDR1 SGHTS and CDR2 YDEGEE. The V gene end was trimmed by 2 bases and the J gene end by 4 bases; junction bases not matched to a gene: 6. This CDR3 contains 15 residues. CDR3 region: CASSFSSGSIYEQYF. CDR3 nucleotide sequence: TGTGCCAGCAGCTTCTCTAGCGGGAGTATTTACGAGCAGTACTTC.

V usage is TRBV5-1 and J usage is TRBJ2-7; 9 bases line up with TRBD1. Germline assignment: CDR1 SGHRS and CDR2 YFSETQ. Trimming cost V 4 bases and J 2 bases; bases outside gene matches: 7. This CDR3 region has 15 residues. CDR3 nucleotide sequence: TGCGCCAGCAGCGGATGGGACAGGGAAACCTACGAGCAGTACTTC. This sequence encodes CASSGWDRETYEQYF.

This chain uses TRBV6-6 with TRBJ1-1; D possibly corresponds to TRBD1 (5 bases). The CDR3 is 15 amino acids. V was cut by 3 bases and J by 0 bases, with 11 bases left in between. Germline lookup yields CDR1 MNHNY and CDR2 SVGAGI (reference sequence). CDR3 region: CASSYKARVNTEAFF. The CDR3 nucleotides read TGTGCCAGCAGTTATAAGGCCAGGGTGAACACTGAAGCTTTCTTT.

On this clone: The sample carries other DNA sequences with the same CDR3. This sequence joins TRBV7-9 and TRBJ1-1, with D hard to call. The CDR3 extends over 12 amino acids. V was pared by 4 bases and J by 6 bases, with 9 bases between. Per germline, CDR1 SEHNR and CDR2 FQNEAQ (reference sequence). The CDR3 DNA is TGTGCCAGCAGCTCGGGCTTCGCTGAAGCTTTCTTT. Protein product: CASSSGFAEAFF.

CDR3 sequence: CASSPISPGQEGDGELFF. The CDR3 DNA is TGTGCCAGCAGTCCGATCTCCCCGGGACAGGAGGGGGACGGGGAGCTGTTTTTT. V and J are TRBV27 and TRBJ2-2; TRBD1 aligns across 8 bases. Germline V lookup: CDR1 MNHEY, CDR2 SMNVEV (reference sequence). V lost 5 bases and J lost 7; bases outside the gene matches: 18. This CDR3 has 18 amino acids.

This clone was observed a single time. CDR3: CASKWTSGSYEQYF. CDR3 coding DNA: TGTGCCAGCAAGTGGACTAGCGGGAGCTACGAGCAGTACTTC. The V call is TRBV27, the J call TRBJ2-7; TRBD2 matches 13 bases. CDR1 and CDR2 (germline): MNHEY, SMNVEV (reference sequence). The length of the CDR3 is 14 residues. With V trimmed by 7 bases and J by 3 bases, 3 bases remained unmatched.

V gene TRBV4-1 combines with J gene TRBJ2-3; 7 nucleotides match TRBD1. J was trimmed by 1 base and V by 4 bases; bases with no gene match: 11. The CDR3 has 17 residues. The germline V gene encodes CDR1 MGHRA and CDR2 YSYEKL. The CDR3 sequence is CASSRPPQGVRTDTQYF. The DNA for the CDR3 is TGCGCCAGCAGCCGACCTCCGCAGGGGGTACGCACAGATACGCAGTATTTT.

The rearrangement joins TRBV28 to TRBJ1-3; D perhaps matches TRBD1 (6 bases). The CDR3 is 14 residues long. Germline CDR1 reads MDHEN; CDR2 reads SYDVKM. Trimming pared 3 bases from V and 4 bases from J, leaving 10 bases between. The CDR3 sequence is CASSFWGLGNTIYF. Written as DNA, the CDR3 is TGTGCCAGCAGTTTTTGGGGGCTAGGAAACACCATATATTTT.

This chain joins TRBV5-8 and TRBJ1-4; 9 nucleotides align to TRBD1. This CDR3 spans 14 amino acids. In germline, CDR1 is SGHTS, CDR2 YDEGEE. Losses at the gene ends were 4 bases for V and 8 bases for J; bases not matched to a gene: 6. CDR3 sequence reads: CASSLGQGHEKLFF. CDR3 coding DNA: TGTGCCAGCAGCCTCGGACAGGGGCACGAAAAACTGTTTTTT. Variable domain in full (rest from reference TRBV5-8 and TRBJ1-4): EAGVTQSPTHLIKTRGQQATLRCSPISGHTSVYWYQQALGLGLQFLLWYDEGEERNRGNFPPRFSGRQFPNYSSELNVNALELEDSALYLCASSLGQGHEKLFFGSGTQLSVL.

The genes are TRBV28 and TRBJ1-2; weak D call: TRBD1 (5 bases). V was clipped by 5 bases and J by 7 bases, with 17 bases between them. The CDR3 consists of 14 residues. From germline, CDR1 is MDHEN and CDR2 SYDVKM. CDR3 bases: TGTGCCAGCAGTAGCCTCGGGGGGGGATTTGGCTACACCTTC. Translation: CASSSLGGGFGYTF.

This clone was observed once. The gene calls are TRBV13 and TRBJ1-2, with unresolved D. V was clipped by 1 base and J by 5 bases, with 14 bases between them. CDR3 length equals 15 residues. CDR1 is PRHDT, CDR2 FYEKMQ, per germline (reference sequence). The CDR3, as DNA: TGTGCCAGCAGCTTAGCCGAGGGAATTAGGTATGGCTACACCTTC. This gives the protein CASSLAEGIRYGYTF. Looking up the rest from reference TRBV13 and TRBJ1-2 gives the full variable domain: AAGVIQSPRHLIKEKRETATLKCYPIPRHDTVYWYQQGPGQDPQFLISFYEKMQSDKGSIPDRFSAQQFSDYHSELNMSSLELGDSALYFCASSLAEGIRYGYTFGSGTRLTVV.